One and the same sample provided the 2 T cell receptor beta chains below, sequenced in a study of CD8 T cells in ankylosing spondylitis. Overall study results and limits: Made up of eight highly homologous variants, a TCR beta motif appeared characteristic of ankylosing spondylitis blood.

These receptors have no known antigen. TCRdb ran MiXCR on the 5' RACE reads and lists one entry per CDR3 protein. The sample contains 470,000 or so distinct CDR3 sequences, roughly 25% of which appear only once. The sample was blood, either unsorted or a sorted T cell fraction (not recorded which). The receptors stem from a male donor with ankylosing spondylitis.

The chain employs TRBV29-1 and TRBJ2-1; the D gene is possibly TRBD2 (5 bases). V dropped 3 bases and J dropped 4 bases, with 13 bases sitting between them. This CDR3 comprises 14 residues. Germline V gene data show CDR1 as SQVTM and CDR2 as ANQGSEA. For the CDR3, the DNA is TGCAGCGTTGAGGAGGTCAGGAGTTACAATGAGCAGTTCTTC. Translating gives CSVEEVRSYNEQFF.

The J gene is TRBJ2-7, the V gene TRBV24-1; TRBD1 or TRBD2 may be the D gene (5 bases each). The CDR3 runs to 14 residues. The germline V gene encodes CDR1 KGHDR and CDR2 SFDVKD. V gave up 9 bases and J gave up 3 bases, with 17 bases separating them. CDR3 coding DNA: TGTGCCACCTCTGGGGGTTTATTTCGCTACGAGCAGTACTTC. Protein sequence: CATSGGLFRYEQYF.